The 13 T cell receptor beta chains below come from one sample, sequenced in a study of CXCR3 chemokines and chemotherapy response in bladder cancer. One entry per CDR3 protein results from TCRdb running MiXCR on the PCR reads. The sample yields about 8,100 distinct CDR3 sequences, around an eighth seen once. Sampling was carried out from a patient whose treatment included neoadjuvant chemotherapy. Receptors originate from a human donor with bladder cancer that responded to neoadjuvant chemotherapy.

Only a few counts were recorded for this clonotype. This sequence joins TRBV20-1 and TRBJ2-7, with 13 bases lining up with TRBD2. The CDR3 runs 17 residues. Germline lookup yields CDR1 DFQATT and CDR2 SNEGSKA (reference sequence). Losses at the gene ends were 1 base for V and 3 bases for J; bases not matched to a gene: 9. The CDR3 loop is CSARGPRTSGGFYEQYF. In DNA form, the CDR3 reads TGCAGTGCTAGAGGACCTCGGACTAGCGGGGGCTTCTACGAGCAGTACTTC.

This clonotype has a count of ten or more. The chain carries TRBV6-6 and TRBJ2-5, with D uncertain. CDR3 length: 16 residues. Trimming pared 7 bases from V and 1 base from J, leaving 19 bases between. Germline V gene sequence: CDR1 MNHNY, CDR2 SVGAGI (reference sequence). The CDR3 DNA sequence: TGTGCCAGCACCGTGTCGGGTAGGGTGGTCCAAGAGACCCAGTACTTC. It yields the protein CASTVSGRVVQETQYF.

The CDR3 is CASSRDSAISNQPQHF. The CDR3 bases are TGTGCCAGCAGCCGGGACAGTGCCATAAGCAATCAGCCCCAGCATTTT. The J gene is TRBJ1-5, the V gene TRBV7-9; the match to TRBD1 covers 7 bases. Trimming cost V 5 bases and J 1 base; bases outside gene matches: 8. In germline, CDR1 is SEHNR, CDR2 FQNEAQ (reference sequence). The CDR3 is 16 residues long.

CDR3 DNA: TGTGCCAGCACCCCGGGGGGATCAGGCGAGCAGTTCTTC. It translates to CASTPGGSGEQFF. This chain links TRBV9 with TRBJ2-1; TRBD2 matches 7 bases. V shed 6 bases and J 10 bases; nucleotides not matched to a gene: 10. The CDR3 spans 13 residues. Germline V CDR1 and CDR2: SGDLS, YYNGEE.

Regarding this clonotype: This may stem from a read error, because a much larger clone lies one nucleotide away. The J gene is TRBJ1-6, the V gene TRBV28; 8 bases align to TRBD1. Germline assignment: CDR1 MDHEN and CDR2 SYDVKM. There are 15 residues in the CDR3. The CDR3 coding sequence is TGTGCCAGCAGTCCAAGCGGACAGGGCAATTCACCCCCCCACTTT. Its translation: CASSPSGQGNSPPHF.

This clonotype was detected many times. J is TRBJ2-2 and V is TRBV20-1, with D possibly being TRBD1 (7 bases). Germline V gives CDR1 DFQATT, CDR2 SNEGSKA (reference sequence). V dropped 6 bases and J dropped 4 bases, with 15 bases sitting between them. The CDR3 is made up of 14 amino acids. For the CDR3, the DNA is TGCAGTGCGAAGGAGGGGGCGGTCACCGGGGAGCTGTTTTTT. This encodes CSAKEGAVTGELFF.

This clonotype was observed a handful of times. J is TRBJ1-1 and V is TRBV7-9; tentatively, D is TRBD1 (5 bases). Per the germline V gene, CDR1 is SEHNR and CDR2 is FQNEAQ (reference sequence). The CDR3 extends over 14 amino acids. Deletions cut 3 bases from V and 0 bases from J, with 8 bases between. CDR3 residues: CASSLGRMNTEAFF. In DNA form, the CDR3 reads TGTGCCAGCAGCTTGGGACGAATGAACACTGAAGCTTTCTTT.

This clonotype occurred many times. The J gene is TRBJ1-3, the V gene TRBV7-9; unclear D gene. Trimming left V 3 bases short and J 0 bases short, with 9 bases between. Germline V CDR1 and CDR2: SEHNR, FQNEAQ (reference sequence). The CDR3 covers 15 residues. In DNA form, the CDR3 reads TGTGCCAGCAGCTTCGGCACAAACTCTGGAAACACCATATATTTT. Translated, it gives CASSFGTNSGNTIYF.

This clonotype was observed a few times. This chain uses TRBV10-3 with TRBJ1-4, with D perhaps TRBD1 (5 bases). Trimming removed 3 bases from V and 8 bases from J, with 22 bases in between. This CDR3 spans 17 amino acids. Per the germline V gene, CDR1 is ENHRY and CDR2 is SYGVKD. This CDR3 reads CAISDVERPGRREKLFF. CDR3 DNA sequence: TGTGCCATCAGTGATGTCGAAAGGCCGGGACGGCGGGAAAAACTGTTTTTT.

This clonotype was counted many times. The chain recombines TRBV5-6 with TRBJ1-1; tentative D call: TRBD1 (6 bases). The CDR3 consists of 12 residues. Germline CDR1 and CDR2: SGHDT and YYEEEE. Trimming removed 3 bases from V and 7 bases from J, with 10 bases in between. DNA for the CDR3: TGTGCCAGCAGCTCATACAGGGTTGAAGCTTTCTTT. Its protein is CASSSYRVEAFF.

By sample share, this clonotype is medium-sized. This rearrangement joins TRBV19 to TRBJ1-6, with TRBD1 matching 8 bases. The CDR3 is 13 residues long. Germline V gene lookup returns CDR1 LNHDA and CDR2 SQIVND (reference sequence). The trim removed 8 bases at V and 10 bases at J, leaving 7 bases unmatched. The CDR3 bases are TGTGCCAGTCGACAGGGGTTAGGATCACCCCTCCACTTT. This encodes CASRQGLGSPLHF.

The chain employs TRBV5-4 and TRBJ2-1; 9 nucleotides line up with TRBD2. Looked up from germline, CDR1 is SGHNT and CDR2 is YYREEE (reference sequence). V lost 4 bases, J lost 9 bases, and 11 bases stayed unmatched. The CDR3 has 15 residues. As DNA, the CDR3 is TGTGCCAGCAGCCCCTCCGGGACTAGCTATCTTGAGCAGTTCTTC. It encodes CASSPSGTSYLEQFF.

This clonotype was found many times. The V and J genes are TRBV10-3 and TRBJ1-1; TRBD1 agrees at 7 bases. V gave up 3 bases and J gave up 5 bases; unmatched junction bases: 6. Germline CDR1 and CDR2: ENHRY and SYGVKD. This CDR3 comprises 14 residues. Here the CDR3 DNA reads TGTGCCATCAGTGACCGACAGGGCTGGACTGAAGCTTTCTTT. Protein: CAISDRQGWTEAFF.